This T cell receptor beta chain was found in a study of T cell responses to AZD1222 COVID-19 vaccine. The study's findings and limits: White British ancestry dominated among donors, who included more females, and clonal diversity was possibly underestimated. The reported proportion of spike-specific TCRs targeting unmutated variant regions was nearly half. Sampled repertoires all dated from after the peak T cell response. Recipients of two AZD1222 doses showed rising Spike-specific TCR breadth and depth.

Sequencing used immunoSEQ multiplex PCR; TCRdb keeps in-frame clones, though not all of them. In the table there are 95,000 to 150,000 clones, approximately 92% of which are singletons. This clone was observed a single time. Antigen unknown. V was shortened by 8 bases and J by 7 bases, with 26 bases between the two germline ends. Germline V gene data show CDR1 as SGHVS and CDR2 as FQNEAQ. The CDR3 has 16 amino acids. The rearrangement uses TRBV7-8 and TRBJ1-2; possibly TRBD1 for D (5 bases). This TCR derives from an adult in good health. The sequences come from peripheral blood, collected on day 0 of AZD1222 vaccination. The CDR3 protein is CASPPEGVVITVGYTF. Here the CDR3 DNA reads TGTGCCAGCCCTCCAGAAGGGGTAGTTATAACGGTTGGCTACACCTTC.